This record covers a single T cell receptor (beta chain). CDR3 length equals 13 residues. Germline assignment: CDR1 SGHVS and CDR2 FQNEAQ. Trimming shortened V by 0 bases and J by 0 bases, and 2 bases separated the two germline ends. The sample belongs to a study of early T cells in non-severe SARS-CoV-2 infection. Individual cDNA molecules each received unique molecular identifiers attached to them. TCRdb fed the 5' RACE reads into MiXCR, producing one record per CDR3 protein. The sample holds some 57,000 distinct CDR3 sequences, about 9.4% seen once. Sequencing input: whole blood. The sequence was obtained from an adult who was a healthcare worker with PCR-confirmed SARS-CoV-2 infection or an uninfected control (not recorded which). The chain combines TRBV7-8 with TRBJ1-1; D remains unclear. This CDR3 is CASSLALNTEAFF. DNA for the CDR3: TGTGCCAGCAGCTTAGCACTGAACACTGAAGCTTTCTTT.